This record concerns one T cell receptor (beta chain) sequence. Unique molecular identifiers were used to barcode this TCRbeta library. TCRdb processed the PCR reads anew with MiXCR; each CDR3 protein has one entry. The sample shows 500,000 to 600,000 distinct CDR3 sequences, approximately 32% of them seen only once. This sample was taken from a study of T-cell reconstitution after alpha-beta-depleted transplantation in children. The CDR3 spans 13 residues. With 7 bases removed from V and 7 bases from J, the gap between germline ends came to 11 bases. The germline gives CDR1 LNHDA, CDR2 SQIVND (reference sequence).

This specimen was PBMCs from the stem cell graft donor, taken from the stem cell graft. The rearrangement uses TRBV19 and TRBJ1-6, with D perhaps TRBD1 (6 bases). The TCR sequence derives from a human donor who donated a stem cell graft to a child with aplastic anemia. Here the CDR3 DNA reads TGTGCCAGTAAAGTAGACAGGAATTCACCCCTCCACTTT. Translating it yields CASKVDRNSPLHF.